This T cell receptor (beta chain) was observed in a study of Ad26.COV2.S vaccination and SARS-CoV-2 variants. Overall study findings and caveats: For non-spike TCRs, breadth in vaccine recipients resembled that in placebo recipients. Spike-specific CD8+ and CD4+ T cell responses reportedly showed substantial breadth after vaccination.

As to treatment: around 19 received Ad26.COV2.S at low or high dose, single or two shots; 5 received placebo; per-sample allocation not given. Sampling took place 63 days after the first vaccine or placebo injection. A Boston adult aged 18-55 years was the donor. Points on this clone: Its target is not known.

This CDR3 region has 15 residues. CDR1 is ENHRY, CDR2 SYGVKD, per germline. V lost 10 bases to trimming and J lost 3 bases; unmatched junction nucleotides: 12. The repertoire was sequenced with immunoSEQ multiplex PCR; TCRdb's copy has only in-frame clones and lacks some. The profile covers some 420,000 clones, with more than 75% appearing a single time and roughly 4% taken by the ten largest. This sequence joins TRBV10-3 and TRBJ2-7; 10 bases fit TRBD1. This material consisted of peripheral blood, taken in a trial of Ad26.COV2.S vaccine versus placebo. This TCR came from a person aged 18-60 years who received the Ad26.COV2.S COVID-19 vaccine or a placebo. The CDR3 sequence is CATQMPGQGFYEQYF. CDR3 coding DNA: TGTGCCACCCAAATGCCGGGACAGGGGTTCTACGAGCAGTACTTC.